This T cell receptor beta chain derives from a study of CXCR3-negative and CXCR3-positive naive CD8 T cells. Findings of the study overall: TRB CDR3s of CXCR3-positive naive cells were more hydrophobic than those of CXCR3-negative naive cells. TRBV-TRBJ usage was similar across naive CXCR3 subsets but distinct in memory cells.

CDR1 SQVTM and CDR2 ANQGSEA come from the germline V gene. The CDR3 length is 14 residues. In triplicate, each CD8+ T cell subset was sorted at under 350,000 cells per replicate. A word on this clonotype: The antigen is not known.

Carrying UMI labels, the TRB cDNA libraries were prepared through 5' RACE. TCRdb re-analyzed the 5' RACE reads; it lists each CDR3 protein once, without DNA. The sample spans about 150,000 distinct CDR3 sequences; the ten largest clones claim approximately 0.27%. V is TRBV29-1 and J is TRBJ2-3. Material: naive CXCR3+ CD8+ T cells from blood. Noted subset: CD45RO-CCR7+CD27+CD95- naive CD8+ T cells expressing CXCR3 (TNR3+). This TCR derives from a human donor in good health. Some clones in this sample may be carry-over from other donors' samples. The CDR3 is CSAECDVGTDTQYF.